This TCR beta chain was retrieved from a study of CD8+CD57+ T cells in acquired aplastic anemia. Previously, flow cytometry had revealed CD8+CD57+ cell expansion in the patients chosen for sequencing. As a group, the patients uniformly had severe acquired aplastic anemia. All patients were therapy-naive when blood was sampled. TCR beta VDJ combinations and CDR3 sequences were profiled from genomic DNA. TCRdb used MiXCR to reprocess the reads, holding one entry per CDR3 protein. This table holds approximately 200,000 distinct CDR3 sequences, roughly 50% found once. Germline values: CDR1 SGHTA, CDR2 FQGNSA. The CDR3 loop spans 14 amino acids. V was clipped by 5 bases and J by 4 bases, with 13 bases between them.

The origin of this receptor is a human donor with aplastic anemia. The genes are TRBV7-2 and TRBJ2-3, with a tentative D call TRBD2 (5 bases). Specimen: sorted CD4+, CD8+, or CD8+CD57+ T cells (not recorded which) from PBMCs. As DNA, the CDR3 is TGTGCCAGCAGCCCGGTCGGGATCGCAGATACGCAGTATTTT. It yields the protein CASSPVGIADTQYF.